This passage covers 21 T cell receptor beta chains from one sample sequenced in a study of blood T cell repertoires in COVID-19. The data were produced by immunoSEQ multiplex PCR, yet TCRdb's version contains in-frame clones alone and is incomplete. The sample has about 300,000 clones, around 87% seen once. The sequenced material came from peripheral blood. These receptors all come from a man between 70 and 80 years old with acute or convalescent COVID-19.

CDR3 DNA: TGTGCCAGCAGTTTAGGTTTCGGGGTTTTCTTT. Protein sequence: CASSLGFGVFF. The chain joins TRBV12-3 or TRBV12-4 to TRBJ1-1; D is unclear. The CDR3 has 11 amino acids. Trimming removed 1 base at V and 13 bases at J, with 10 bases between.

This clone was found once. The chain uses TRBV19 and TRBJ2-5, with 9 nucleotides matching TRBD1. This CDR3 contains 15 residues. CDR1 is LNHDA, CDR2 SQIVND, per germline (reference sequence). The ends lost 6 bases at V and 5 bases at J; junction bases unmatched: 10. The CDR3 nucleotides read TGTGCCAGTAGATTCTCGGACAGGGGTCTCGAGACCCAGTACTTC. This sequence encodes CASRFSDRGLETQYF.

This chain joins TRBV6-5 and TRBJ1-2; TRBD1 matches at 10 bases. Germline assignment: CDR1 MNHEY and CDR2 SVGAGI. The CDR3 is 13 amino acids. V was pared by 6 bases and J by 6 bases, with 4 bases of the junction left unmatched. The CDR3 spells CASRPTGGDGYTF. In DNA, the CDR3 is TGTGCCAGCAGGCCGACAGGGGGCGATGGCTACACCTTC.

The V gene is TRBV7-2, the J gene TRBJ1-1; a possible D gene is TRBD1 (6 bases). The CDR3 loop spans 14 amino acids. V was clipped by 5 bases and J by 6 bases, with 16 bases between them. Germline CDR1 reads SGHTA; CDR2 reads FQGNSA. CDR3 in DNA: TGTGCCAGCAGCCAGAACGCAGGGGTTTCTGAAGCTTTCTTT. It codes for CASSQNAGVSEAFF.

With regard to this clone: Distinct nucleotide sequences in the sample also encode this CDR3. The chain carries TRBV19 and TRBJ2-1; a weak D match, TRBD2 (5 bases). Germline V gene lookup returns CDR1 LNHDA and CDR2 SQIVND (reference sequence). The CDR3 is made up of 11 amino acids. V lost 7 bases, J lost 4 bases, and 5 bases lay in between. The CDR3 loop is CASTGYNEQFF. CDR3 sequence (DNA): TGTGCCAGTACGGGGTACAATGAGCAGTTCTTC.

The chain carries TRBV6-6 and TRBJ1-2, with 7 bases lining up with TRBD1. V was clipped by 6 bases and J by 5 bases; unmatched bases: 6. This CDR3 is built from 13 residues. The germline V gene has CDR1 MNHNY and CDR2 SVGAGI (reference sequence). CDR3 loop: CASSKDRMYGYTF. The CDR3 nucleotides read TGTGCCAGCAGCAAGGACAGGATGTATGGCTACACCTTC.

In nucleotides, the CDR3 is TGTGCCAGCAGCCTACAGGGGGCCTACACTGAAGCTTTCTTT. Translating gives CASSLQGAYTEAFF. This chain uses TRBV28 with TRBJ1-1, with 9 nucleotides matching TRBD1. This CDR3 comprises 14 residues. Trimming at V came to 6 bases and at J to 3 bases, leaving 5 bases not matched to a gene. CDR1 is MDHEN, CDR2 SYDVKM, per germline.

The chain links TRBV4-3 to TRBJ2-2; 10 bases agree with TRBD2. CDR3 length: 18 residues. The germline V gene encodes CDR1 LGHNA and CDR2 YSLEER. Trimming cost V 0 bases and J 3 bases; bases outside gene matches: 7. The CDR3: CASSQESSGGAYTGELFF. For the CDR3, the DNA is TGCGCCAGCAGCCAAGAGTCCAGCGGGGGGGCTTACACCGGGGAGCTGTTTTTT.

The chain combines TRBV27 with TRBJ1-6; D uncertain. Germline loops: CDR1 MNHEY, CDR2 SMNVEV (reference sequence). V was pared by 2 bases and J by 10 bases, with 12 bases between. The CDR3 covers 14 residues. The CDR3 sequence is CASSLERVGSPLHF. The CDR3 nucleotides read TGTGCCAGCAGTTTAGAGCGGGTGGGCTCACCCCTCCACTTT.

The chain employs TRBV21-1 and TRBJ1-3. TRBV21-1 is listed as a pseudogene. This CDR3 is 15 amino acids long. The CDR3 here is CASSTGLLQGNTIYF. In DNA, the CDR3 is TGTGCCAGCAGCACCGGACTCCTTCAGGGAAACACCATATATTTT.

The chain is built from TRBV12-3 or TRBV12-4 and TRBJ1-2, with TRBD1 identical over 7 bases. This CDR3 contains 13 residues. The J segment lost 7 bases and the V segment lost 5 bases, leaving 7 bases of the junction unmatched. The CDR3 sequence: CASSMTGNSGYTF. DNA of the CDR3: TGTGCCAGCAGTATGACAGGGAATTCTGGCTACACCTTC.

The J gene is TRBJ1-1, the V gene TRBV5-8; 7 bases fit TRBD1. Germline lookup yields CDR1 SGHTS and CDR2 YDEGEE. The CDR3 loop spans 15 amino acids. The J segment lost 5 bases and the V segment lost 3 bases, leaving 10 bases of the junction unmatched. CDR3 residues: CASSSTTGTVTEAFF. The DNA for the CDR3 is TGTGCCAGCAGCTCCACTACCGGGACAGTTACTGAAGCTTTCTTT.

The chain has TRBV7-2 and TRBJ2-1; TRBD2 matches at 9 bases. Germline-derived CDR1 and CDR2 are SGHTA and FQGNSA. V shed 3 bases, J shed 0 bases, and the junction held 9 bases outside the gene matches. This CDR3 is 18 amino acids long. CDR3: CASSFRLAGLSSYNEQFF. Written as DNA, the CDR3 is TGTGCCAGCAGCTTCCGTCTAGCGGGACTGAGCTCCTACAATGAGCAGTTCTTC.

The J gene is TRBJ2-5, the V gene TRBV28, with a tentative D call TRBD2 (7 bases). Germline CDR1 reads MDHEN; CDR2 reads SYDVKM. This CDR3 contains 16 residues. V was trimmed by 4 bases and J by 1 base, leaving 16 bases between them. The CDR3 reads CASSSPGGRTQETQYF. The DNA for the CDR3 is TGTGCCAGCAGTTCCCCCGGGGGGCGCACCCAAGAGACCCAGTACTTC.

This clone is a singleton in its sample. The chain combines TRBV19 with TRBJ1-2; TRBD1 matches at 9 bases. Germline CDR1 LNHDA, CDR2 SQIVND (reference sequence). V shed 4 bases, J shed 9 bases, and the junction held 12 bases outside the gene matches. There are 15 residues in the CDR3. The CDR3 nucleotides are TGTGCCAGTAGTACCGAGGGGACAGGGTTTTTTCGCTACACCTTC. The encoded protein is CASSTEGTGFFRYTF. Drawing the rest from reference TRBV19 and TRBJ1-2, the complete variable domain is DGGITQSPKYLFRKEGQNVTLSCEQNLNHDAMYWYRQDPGQGLRLIYYSQIVNDFQKGDIAEGYSVSREKKESFPLTVTSAQKNPTAFYLCASSTEGTGFFRYTFGSGTRLTVV.

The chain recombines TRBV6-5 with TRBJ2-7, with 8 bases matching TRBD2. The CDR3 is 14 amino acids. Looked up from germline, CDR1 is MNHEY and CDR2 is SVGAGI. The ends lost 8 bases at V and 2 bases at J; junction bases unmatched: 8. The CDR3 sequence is CASRTAGVAYEQYF. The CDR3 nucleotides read TGTGCCAGCCGGACAGCGGGAGTCGCCTACGAGCAGTACTTC.

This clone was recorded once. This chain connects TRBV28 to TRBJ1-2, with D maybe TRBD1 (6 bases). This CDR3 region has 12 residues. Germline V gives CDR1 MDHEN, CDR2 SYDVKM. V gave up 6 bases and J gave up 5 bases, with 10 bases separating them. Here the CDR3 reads CASSGTSYGYTF. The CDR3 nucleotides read TGTGCCAGCAGCGGGACATCTTATGGCTACACCTTC.

CDR3 DNA sequence: TGTGCCAGCAGCTTTAGCGGGACCTACAATGAGCAGTTCTTC. Protein: CASSFSGTYNEQFF. The chain joins TRBV7-9 to TRBJ2-1; 8 nucleotides align to TRBD2. The CDR3 covers 14 residues. Germline V gives CDR1 SEHNR, CDR2 FQNEAQ (reference sequence). The junction had 0 bases not matched to a gene; V was cut back by 3 bases and J by 2 bases.

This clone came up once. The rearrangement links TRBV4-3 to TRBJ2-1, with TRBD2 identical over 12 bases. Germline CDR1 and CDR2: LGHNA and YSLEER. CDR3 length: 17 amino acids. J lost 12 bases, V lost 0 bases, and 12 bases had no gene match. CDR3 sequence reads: CASSQDRATSGGPGQFF. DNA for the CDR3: TGCGCCAGCAGCCAAGATCGGGCGACTAGCGGGGGCCCAGGGCAGTTCTTC.

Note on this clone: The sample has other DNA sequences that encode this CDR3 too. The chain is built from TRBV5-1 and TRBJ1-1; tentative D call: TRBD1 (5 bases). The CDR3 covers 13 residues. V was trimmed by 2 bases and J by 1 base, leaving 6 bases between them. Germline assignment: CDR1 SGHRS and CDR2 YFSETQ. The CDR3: CASSFGQNTEAFF. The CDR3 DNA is TGCGCCAGCAGCTTTGGACAGAACACTGAAGCTTTCTTT.

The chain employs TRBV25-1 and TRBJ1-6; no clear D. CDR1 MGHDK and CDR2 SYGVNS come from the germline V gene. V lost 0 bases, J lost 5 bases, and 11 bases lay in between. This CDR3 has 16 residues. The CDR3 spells CASSEYSGRNNSPLHF. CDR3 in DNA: TGTGCCAGCAGTGAATACAGTGGCAGGAATAATTCACCCCTCCACTTT.